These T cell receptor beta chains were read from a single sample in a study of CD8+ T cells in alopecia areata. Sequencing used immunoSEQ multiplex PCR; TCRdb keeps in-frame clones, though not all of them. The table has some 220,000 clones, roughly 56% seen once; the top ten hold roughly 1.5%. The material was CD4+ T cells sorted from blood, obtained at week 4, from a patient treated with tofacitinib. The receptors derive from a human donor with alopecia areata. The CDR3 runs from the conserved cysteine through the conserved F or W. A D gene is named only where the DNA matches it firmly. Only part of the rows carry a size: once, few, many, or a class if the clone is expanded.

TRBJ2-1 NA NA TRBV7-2 TGTGCCAGCAGCCCCCGGACGGGTGAGCAGTTCTTC CASSPRTGEQFF
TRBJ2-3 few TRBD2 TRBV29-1 TGCAGCGTTGAGGGGACTAGAGGTAGGGATACGCAGTATTTT CSVEGTRGRDTQYF
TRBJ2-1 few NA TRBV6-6 TGTGCCAGCAGTTACGCACAGGCCACGGGATCTAATGAGCAGTTCTTC CASSYAQATGSNEQFF
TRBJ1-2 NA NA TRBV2 TGTGCCGGACGGACACAGGATTTCAGTGGCTACACCTTC CAGRTQDFSGYTF
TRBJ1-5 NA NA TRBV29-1 TGCAGCGTCGGGGACCCAGCAGAAAAGGGGCCCCAGCATTTT CSVGDPAEKGPQHF
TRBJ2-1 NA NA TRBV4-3 TGCGCCAGCAGCCCAGGGCCCGACGGGCTCACCAATGAGCAGTTCTTC CASSPGPDGLTNEQFF
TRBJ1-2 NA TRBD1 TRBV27 TGTGCCAGCAGTGCCTCCGGGACAGGGACTGGCTACACCTTC CASSASGTGTGYTF
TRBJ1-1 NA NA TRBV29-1 TGCAGCGTTAAAAACAGGGTCTCGAACACTGAAGCTTTCTTT CSVKNRVSNTEAFF
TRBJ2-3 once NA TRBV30 TGTGCCTGGAGTGTACGGGGAGTTCGGACAGATACGCAGTATTTT CAWSVRGVRTDTQYF
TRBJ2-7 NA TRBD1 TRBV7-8 TGTGCCAGCAGCTCCCGGACAGGCCTCTACGAGCAGTACTTC CASSSRTGLYEQYF
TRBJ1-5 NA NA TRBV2 TGTGCCAGCAGAAGGGATCAGCCCCAGCATTTT CASRRDQPQHF
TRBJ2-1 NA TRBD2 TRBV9 TGTGCCAGCAGCGTAGCGGGGGGGCTATCTAATGAGCAGTTCTTC CASSVAGGLSNEQFF
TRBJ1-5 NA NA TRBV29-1 TGCAGCGTTGGAGGTCAGACAAATCAGCCCCAGCATTTT CSVGGQTNQPQHF
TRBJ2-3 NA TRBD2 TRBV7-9 TGTGCCAGCAGCTACACTAGCGCGGCAGATACGCAGTATTTT CASSYTSAADTQYF
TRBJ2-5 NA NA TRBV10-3 TGTGCCATCAGACACGACAGACAAGAGACCCAGTACTTC CAIRHDRQETQYF
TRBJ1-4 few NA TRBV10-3 TGTGCCATCAGTGAGAGGAACAGGGAGGGGGAAAAACTGTTTTTT CAISERNREGEKLFF
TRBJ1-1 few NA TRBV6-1 TGTGCCAGCTCCGGGACCTTACCAAAGGAGACTGAAGCTTTCTTT CASSGTLPKETEAFF
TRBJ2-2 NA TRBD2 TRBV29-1 TGCAGCGTGGGGACTAGCGGGGTCGTGGCCGGGGAGCTGTTTTTT CSVGTSGVVAGELFF